Below, 26 T cell receptor beta chains from the same sample are listed, as sequenced in a study of CD8+ T cells in alopecia areata. Investigators isolated RNA and reverse transcribed it into cDNA to act as the sequencing template. Using immunoSEQ multiplex PCR, the repertoire was profiled, and TCRdb retains in-frame clones only, with some absent. The sample lists around 2,000 clones; about three quarters were seen once. Treatment: oral pan-JAK inhibitor, 5-10 mg twice daily. Alopecia areata patients gave lesional scalp punch biopsies and peripheral blood samples. The specimen comprised skin, sampled around week 46, from a patient treated with tofacitinib. Receptor source: a human donor with alopecia areata.

The genes are TRBV7-2 and TRBJ1-5, with unresolved D. Looked up from germline, CDR1 is SGHTA and CDR2 is FQGNSA. Trimming pared 6 bases from V and 2 bases from J, leaving 8 bases between. CDR3 size: 13 residues. The CDR3: CASSDTGNQPQHF. The CDR3 nucleotides read TGTGCCAGCAGTGACACCGGCAATCAGCCCCAGCATTTT.

In its sample, this clone was seen once. This chain connects TRBV6-1 to TRBJ1-2; D uncertain. The CDR3 runs 18 residues. Germline loops: CDR1 MNHNS, CDR2 SASEGT. Trimming stripped 4 bases from V and 5 bases from J, with 26 bases between. The CDR3 nucleotides are TGTGCCAGCAGTGCAAACCCCTCGCTCCGGGGTGATGGTTATGGCTACACCTTC. It encodes CASSANPSLRGDGYGYTF.

The chain is built from TRBV7-9 and TRBJ1-4; a weak D match, TRBD1 (5 bases). Deletions cut 1 base from V and 0 bases from J, with 12 bases between. Germline assignment: CDR1 SEHNR and CDR2 FQNEAQ (reference sequence). This CDR3 is built from 17 residues. This CDR3 reads CASSLGRTTATNEKLFF. DNA for the CDR3: TGTGCCAGCAGCTTAGGTCGAACGACAGCAACTAATGAAAAACTGTTTTTT.

The CDR3 region has the DNA TGTGCCGGGAGGACCGGGGCCTTGAACACTGAAGCTTTCTTT. Translation: CAGRTGALNTEAFF. The chain carries TRBV6-1 and TRBJ1-1; tentatively, D is TRBD1 (5 bases). Deletions cut 11 bases from V and 0 bases from J, with 16 bases between. The germline CDR1 and CDR2 sequences are MNHNS and SASEGT. The CDR3 has 14 amino acids.

This rearrangement joins TRBV30 to TRBJ1-2, with D possibly TRBD1 on 5 matching bases. Germline-derived CDR1 and CDR2 are GTSNPN and SVGIG (reference sequence). There are 13 residues in the CDR3. V lost 4 bases and J 8 bases, leaving 17 bases between the germline ends. CDR3 coding DNA: TGTGCCTGGAATCGAAGAACCAGGGACGGCTACACCTTC. This codes for CAWNRRTRDGYTF. Drawing the rest from reference TRBV30 and TRBJ1-2, the complete variable domain is SQTIHQWPATLVQPVGSPLSLECTVEGTSNPNLYWYRQAAGRGLQLLFYSVGIGQISSEVPQNLSASRPQDRQFILSSKKLLLSDSGFYLCAWNRRTRDGYTFGSGTRLTVV.

The V call is TRBV19, the J call TRBJ2-7, with D maybe TRBD1 (5 bases). From germline, CDR1 is LNHDA and CDR2 SQIVND (reference sequence). The CDR3 is 14 amino acids. Trimming removed 5 bases at V and 2 bases at J, with 13 bases between. In DNA form, the CDR3 reads TGTGCCAGTAGTTCAAGACAGCTGCCCTACGAGCAGTACTTC. Its translation: CASSSRQLPYEQYF. Full variable domain (remainder filled in from reference TRBV19 and TRBJ2-7): DGGITQSPKYLFRKEGQNVTLSCEQNLNHDAMYWYRQDPGQGLRLIYYSQIVNDFQKGDIAEGYSVSREKKESFPLTVTSAQKNPTAFYLCASSSRQLPYEQYFGPGTRLTVT.

The V and J genes are TRBV19 and TRBJ1-1; D is ambiguous. This CDR3 is built from 14 residues. The germline CDR1 and CDR2 sequences are LNHDA and SQIVND (reference sequence). With 7 bases removed from V and 1 base from J, the gap between germline ends came to 13 bases. This chain's CDR3 is CASTKWPENTEAFF. CDR3 nucleotides: TGTGCCAGTACCAAGTGGCCGGAGAACACTGAAGCTTTCTTT. Full variable domain (rest looked up from reference TRBV19 and TRBJ1-1): DGGITQSPKYLFRKEGQNVTLSCEQNLNHDAMYWYRQDPGQGLRLIYYSQIVNDFQKGDIAEGYSVSREKKESFPLTVTSAQKNPTAFYLCASTKWPENTEAFFGQGTRLTVV.

The rearrangement uses TRBV19 and TRBJ2-5; no reliable D call. Per germline, CDR1 LNHDA and CDR2 SQIVND (reference sequence). Trimming took off 6 bases at V and 3 bases at J, with 17 bases between the two ends. CDR3 size: 15 residues. The CDR3 nucleotides read TGTGCCAGTAGCCGCTCCGGTTGGAGCGAAGAGACCCAGTACTTC. Its protein is CASSRSGWSEETQYF.

This clone was seen once. The chain has TRBV15 and TRBJ2-3; the match to TRBD2 covers 8 bases. Trimming removed 0 bases from V and 10 bases from J; junction bases left unmatched: 6. Germline V gene data show CDR1 as LNHNV and CDR2 as YYDKDF (reference sequence). CDR3 length equals 14 residues. Written as DNA, the CDR3 is TGTGCCACCAGCAGAGACCAACTGACTAGCGCGCAGTATTTT. Residues: CATSRDQLTSAQYF.

A few counts support this clone. The chain links TRBV7-9 to TRBJ2-1, with 8 nucleotides matching TRBD1. The V and J ends lost 1 base and 3 bases, in that order; junction bases with no gene match: 11. The CDR3 sequence is 18 residues long. Germline V CDR1 and CDR2: SEHNR, FQNEAQ (reference sequence). CDR3 coding DNA: TGTGCCAGCAGCTTAGGGGGACAGGAGATAACTAGCTACAATGAGCAGTTCTTC. It specifies CASSLGGQEITSYNEQFF.

This chain joins TRBV15 and TRBJ2-1, with 11 positions matching TRBD1. V lost 3 bases to trimming and J lost 9 bases; unmatched junction nucleotides: 7. Germline CDR1 and CDR2: LNHNV and YYDKDF (reference sequence). CDR3 length: 15 residues. CDR3 coding DNA: TGTGCCACCAGCAGTCCCGGGACAGGGGGTGGTGAGCAGTTCTTC. Its translation is CATSSPGTGGGEQFF. Full variable domain (remainder filled in from reference TRBV15 and TRBJ2-1): DAMVIQNPRYQVTQFGKPVTLSCSQTLNHNVMYWYQQKSSQAPKLLFHYYDKDFNNEADTPDNFQSRRPNTSFCFLDIRSPGLGDTAMYLCATSSPGTGGGEQFFGPGTRLTVL.

This sequence joins TRBV10-3 and TRBJ2-1; weak D call: TRBD2 (6 bases). Per the germline V gene, CDR1 is ENHRY and CDR2 is SYGVKD. V shed 6 bases and J shed 7 bases, with 16 bases lying between them. The CDR3 contains 14 residues. CDR3 amino acids: CAIRTTGVGNEQFF. CDR3 in DNA: TGTGCCATCAGGACTACGGGGGTGGGAAATGAGCAGTTCTTC.

The chain recombines TRBV23-1 with TRBJ2-3; D gene unclear. TRBV23-1 is an ORF for which the function is uncertain. CDR3 length: 14 residues. Trimming removed 2 bases at V and 4 bases at J, with 10 bases between. The CDR3 bases are TGCGCCAGCAGTCAACCTGGACCAGCAGATACGCAGTATTTT. Amino acid sequence: CASSQPGPADTQYF.

The rearrangement uses TRBV7-9 and TRBJ2-2; D is perhaps TRBD1 or TRBD2 (5 bases each). Looked up from germline, CDR1 is SEHNR and CDR2 is FQNEAQ (reference sequence). This CDR3 is built from 14 residues. The V end was cut by 5 bases, the J end by 5 bases, with 12 bases between. This CDR3 reads CASSVNGGTGELFF. The CDR3 DNA follows: TGTGCCAGCAGCGTCAATGGGGGAACCGGGGAGCTGTTTTTT.

This clone was seen a handful of times. The chain uses TRBV9 and TRBJ2-3; 8 bases align to TRBD1. Per germline, CDR1 SGDLS and CDR2 YYNGEE. Germline trimming cut 3 bases from V and 6 bases from J; bases unmatched to any gene: 6. CDR3 length equals 14 residues. CDR3 loop: CASSAGQVGDTQYF. CDR3 DNA: TGTGCCAGCAGCGCGGGACAGGTTGGGGATACGCAGTATTTT. The variable domain in full, completed from reference TRBV9 and TRBJ2-3, reads DSGVTQTPKHLITATGQRVTLRCSPRSGDLSVYWYQQSLDQGLQFLIQYYNGEERAKGNILERFSAQQFPDLHSELNLSSLELGDSALYFCASSAGQVGDTQYFGPGTRLTVL.

This rearrangement joins TRBV10-3 to TRBJ1-1, with D perhaps TRBD1 (5 bases). The germline V gene encodes CDR1 ENHRY and CDR2 SYGVKD. The V gene lost 4 bases and the J gene lost 4 bases, with 10 bases spanning the gap. The CDR3 spans 13 residues. In nucleotides, the CDR3 is TGTGCCATCAGTGGGGGTGGGGGCACTGAAGCTTTCTTT. Its protein product is CAISGGGGTEAFF.

The J gene is TRBJ1-2, the V gene TRBV6-6; D is perhaps TRBD1 (5 bases). Trimming removed 0 bases from V and 3 bases from J, with 11 bases in between. CDR1 MNHNY and CDR2 SVGAGI come from the germline V gene (reference sequence). The CDR3 consists of 15 residues. The CDR3 DNA sequence: TGTGCCAGCAGTTACTCACCAGGAGGGGACTATGGCTACACCTTC. Amino acid sequence: CASSYSPGGDYGYTF.

The chain carries TRBV28 and TRBJ2-7; 7 bases match TRBD1. This CDR3 comprises 13 residues. CDR1 and CDR2 (germline): MDHEN, SYDVKM. Trimming took 7 bases from V and 4 from J; bases not matched to a gene: 7. The CDR3 region has the DNA TGTGCCAGCACCCCGACAGGGTGGTACGAGCAGTACTTC. Translating it yields CASTPTGWYEQYF. The full variable domain, its missing parts supplied by reference TRBV28 and TRBJ2-7, is DVKVTQSSRYLVKRTGEKVFLECVQDMDHENMFWYRQDPGLGLRLIYFSYDVKMKEKGDIPEGYSVSREKKERFSLILESASTNQTSMYLCASTPTGWYEQYFGPGTRLTVT.

This chain joins TRBV29-1 and TRBJ2-5; TRBD1 is a possible D gene (6 bases). The ends were cut back, 7 bases at V and 2 bases at J, with 11 bases in the middle. Germline V gene sequence: CDR1 SQVTM, CDR2 ANQGSEA. The CDR3 loop spans 12 amino acids. DNA for the CDR3: TGCAGCGCCTTACAGGGACAAGAGACCCAGTACTTC. The encoded protein is CSALQGQETQYF.

On this clone: Other DNA variants within this sample encode the same CDR3. V is TRBV4-3 and J is TRBJ1-2; possibly TRBD1 for D (6 bases). V was cut by 1 base and J by 0 bases, with 15 bases left in between. This CDR3 has 17 residues. Per the germline V gene, CDR1 is LGHNA and CDR2 is YSLEER. The CDR3 loop reads CASSQVATGSPNYGYTF. As DNA, the CDR3 is TGCGCCAGCAGCCAAGTAGCGACAGGTAGCCCTAACTATGGCTACACCTTC.

This sequence joins TRBV27 and TRBJ1-5; the D gene is possibly TRBD1 (5 bases). V lost 3 bases, J lost 7 bases, and 10 bases lay in between. There are 13 residues in the CDR3. The germline CDR1 and CDR2 sequences are MNHEY and SMNVEV (reference sequence). Here the CDR3 reads CASSLGGIQPQHF. Here the CDR3 DNA reads TGTGCCAGCAGTTTGGGGGGAATCCAGCCCCAGCATTTT.

The chain joins TRBV29-1 to TRBJ1-1, with D unclear. The CDR3 runs 11 residues. Per the germline V gene, CDR1 is SQVTM and CDR2 is ANQGSEA. V dropped 6 bases and J dropped 7 bases, with 12 bases sitting between them. This CDR3 is CSVLNWGEAFF. The CDR3 nucleotides are TGCAGCGTATTGAATTGGGGTGAAGCTTTCTTT.

The CDR3 DNA reads TGTGCCAGCAGCTCCACGACTAGCGCGAATGAGCAGTTCTTC. Its translation: CASSSTTSANEQFF. The rearrangement links TRBV5-6 to TRBJ2-1; TRBD2 agrees at 8 bases. The V gene end was trimmed by 3 bases and the J gene end by 7 bases; junction bases not matched to a gene: 6. CDR1 is SGHDT and CDR2 is YYEEEE in the germline V gene. The CDR3 extends over 14 amino acids.

This clone came up once. The chain links TRBV19 to TRBJ2-2, with 9 bases matching TRBD1. The CDR3 runs to 17 residues. V shed 5 bases, J shed 4 bases, and the junction held 11 bases outside the gene matches. Germline CDR1 and CDR2: LNHDA and SQIVND (reference sequence). The CDR3 spells CASSPPKRTGVTGELFF. The CDR3 nucleotides read TGTGCCAGTAGTCCCCCGAAGCGGACAGGGGTCACCGGGGAGCTGTTTTTT.

V usage is TRBV13 and J usage is TRBJ2-1, with TRBD2 matching 7 bases. V lost 2 bases and J lost 3; bases outside the gene matches: 19. Germline V gene lookup returns CDR1 PRHDT and CDR2 FYEKMQ (reference sequence). The CDR3 is made up of 20 amino acids. The DNA for the CDR3 is TGTGCCAGCAGCTTATATACAAGGATCTCGGGGAGGGGTCACTACAATGAGCAGTTCTTC. It specifies CASSLYTRISGRGHYNEQFF.

The rearrangement uses TRBV7-9 and TRBJ1-5; maybe TRBD1 (6 bases). The V end was cut by 3 bases, the J end by 0 bases, with 15 bases between. The CDR3 has 17 amino acids. CDR1 and CDR2 from the germline V gene are SEHNR and FQNEAQ (reference sequence). CDR3 sequence: CASSLGHQRLSNQPQHF. CDR3 DNA sequence: TGTGCCAGCAGCTTGGGACACCAGCGCCTTAGCAATCAGCCCCAGCATTTT. The full variable domain, its missing parts supplied by reference TRBV7-9 and TRBJ1-5, is DTGVSQNPRHKITKRGQNVTFRCDPISEHNRLYWYRQTLGQGPEFLTYFQNEAQLEKSRLLSDRFSAERPKGSFSTLEIQRTEQGDSAMYLCASSLGHQRLSNQPQHFGDGTRLSIL.